This TCR beta chain came from a study of technical replicates of blood from several donors. This CDR3 is 14 amino acids long. CDR1 SGHNT and CDR2 YYREEE come from the germline V gene (reference sequence). J was trimmed by 6 bases and V by 4 bases; bases with no gene match: 7. Method: immunoSEQ multiplex PCR; TCRdb's copy keeps in-frame clones and lacks some. The data hold 60,000 to 90,000 clones, with approximately 96% observed a single time. The clonotype originates from a human donor in good health. The chain joins TRBV5-4 to TRBJ1-2, with 9 bases matching TRBD1. Sequenced input: T cells isolated from PBMCs. In nucleotides, the CDR3 is TGTGCCAGCAGCCTGGGACAGGGCCTAAATGGCTACACCTTC. Protein product: CASSLGQGLNGYTF.